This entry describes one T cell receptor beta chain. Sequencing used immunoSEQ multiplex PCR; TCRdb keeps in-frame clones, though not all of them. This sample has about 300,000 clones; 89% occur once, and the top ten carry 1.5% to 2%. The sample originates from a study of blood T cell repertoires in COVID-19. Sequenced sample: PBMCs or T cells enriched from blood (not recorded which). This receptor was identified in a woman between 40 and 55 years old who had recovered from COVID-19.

CDR3 nucleotide sequence: TGTGCCAGTAGTCAGGTCGGCAATCAGCCCCAGCATTTT. It codes for CASSQVGNQPQHF. The chain couples TRBV19 to TRBJ1-5; D is unclear. V gave up 5 bases and J gave up 2 bases, with 7 bases separating them. This CDR3 comprises 13 residues. Germline V gene sequence: CDR1 LNHDA, CDR2 SQIVND (reference sequence).